This T cell receptor beta chain was profiled in a study of blood T cell repertoires in COVID-19. Profiling relied on immunoSEQ multiplex PCR, and the TCRdb table lists in-frame clones only, not all of them. Of 150,000 to 200,000 clones listed, approximately 86% are singletons. Germline CDR1 MNHEY, CDR2 SVGAGI. The CDR3 runs 14 residues. V gave up 4 bases and J gave up 0 bases; unmatched junction bases: 0. The TCR was taken from an older man with active or convalescent COVID-19. The chain joins TRBV6-5 to TRBJ1-5, with 7 bases that match TRBD1. Sequences were obtained from peripheral blood. This CDR3 reads CASSWTGSNQPQHF. CDR3 sequence (DNA): TGTGCCAGCAGTTGGACAGGTAGCAATCAGCCCCAGCATTTT.